The 14 T cell receptor beta chains presented below share a single source sample, sequenced in a study of OX40 agonist ivuxolimab in advanced cancers. Here immunoSEQ multiplex PCR was the method, and the copy in TCRdb shows in-frame clones only, minus some. The table shows roughly 75,000 clones, with just over 85% occurring only once. The sample here was CD4+ or CD8+ T cells sorted from blood, taken in a trial of the OX40 agonist ivuxolimab. Every receptor here comes from an adult with an advanced solid tumor such as melanoma, head and neck, liver or kidney cancer.

The chain joins TRBV7-9 to TRBJ2-2; a possible D gene is TRBD2 (6 bases). The germline V gene encodes CDR1 SEHNR and CDR2 FQNEAQ (reference sequence). Trimming left V 4 bases short and J 6 bases short, with 15 bases between. The CDR3 is made up of 15 amino acids. The CDR3 sequence is CASSYRGEPAGELFF. CDR3 nucleotides: TGTGCCAGCAGCTACCGCGGGGAGCCTGCCGGGGAGCTGTTTTTT.

This chain uses TRBV18 with TRBJ2-7; TRBD2 agrees at 7 bases. J gave up 6 bases and V 6 bases, and 14 bases lay outside the gene matches. Germline lookup yields CDR1 KGHSH and CDR2 LQKENI. The CDR3 covers 15 residues. The CDR3 DNA reads as TGTGCCAGCTCTATCACCGGGACTAACCCCTCCGAGCAGTACTTC. Its protein product is CASSITGTNPSEQYF.

In this sample, this clone turned up many times. This chain joins TRBV11-2 and TRBJ2-7, with 9 positions matching TRBD2. Trimming removed 5 bases from V and 7 bases from J; junction bases left unmatched: 12. CDR3 length: 15 amino acids. CDR1 is SGHAT, CDR2 FQNNGV, per germline. The CDR3 here is CASSETSSGNREQYF. CDR3 nucleotides: TGTGCCAGCAGCGAAACTTCTAGCGGGAACAGAGAGCAGTACTTC. Full variable domain (rest looked up from reference TRBV11-2 and TRBJ2-7): EAGVAQSPRYKIIEKRQSVAFWCNPISGHATLYWYQQILGQGPKLLIQFQNNGVVDDSQLPKDRFSAERLKGVDSTLKIQPAKLEDSAVYLCASSETSSGNREQYFGPGTRLTVT.

The count of this clone is one. The V call is TRBV5-1, the J call TRBJ1-1, with 7 bases identical to TRBD1. Germline V gives CDR1 SGHRS, CDR2 YFSETQ. This CDR3 is built from 14 residues. Germline trimming cut 4 bases from V and 0 bases from J; bases unmatched to any gene: 3. CDR3 sequence reads: CASSEDRVNTEAFF. CDR3 sequence (DNA): TGCGCCAGCAGCGAAGACAGGGTGAACACTGAAGCTTTCTTT.

This chain joins TRBV5-8 and TRBJ2-7, with 7 bases identical to TRBD1. This CDR3 region has 12 residues. With 5 bases clipped from V and 5 bases from J, the junction kept 4 bases outside the gene matches. Germline V gene lookup returns CDR1 SGHTS and CDR2 YDEGEE. The CDR3 spells CASREQGNEQYF. Written as DNA, the CDR3 is TGTGCCAGCAGGGAACAGGGGAACGAGCAGTACTTC.

Relative to its sample, this clone is medium-sized. The chain uses TRBV2 and TRBJ2-1; D might be TRBD2 (6 bases). V was clipped by 7 bases and J by 7 bases, with 17 bases between them. This CDR3 has 14 amino acids. Germline values: CDR1 SNHLY, CDR2 FYNNEI. CDR3 region: CASTRDSSGNEQFF. The CDR3 DNA reads as TGTGCCAGCACCCGGGACTCAAGTGGTAATGAGCAGTTCTTC.

In DNA form, the CDR3 reads TGTGCCAGCAGTTACTCCTTAACAGGGGGTGAGCAGTACTTC. It translates to CASSYSLTGGEQYF. The chain has TRBV6-5 and TRBJ2-7; 8 bases align to TRBD1. Germline CDR1 is MNHEY and CDR2 is SVGAGI. Germline trimming cut 0 bases from V and 7 bases from J; bases unmatched to any gene: 5. The CDR3 covers 14 residues.

The genes are TRBV6-6 and TRBJ2-3; D call uncertain. Trimming took off 2 bases at V and 2 bases at J, with 5 bases between the two ends. Germline lookup yields CDR1 MNHNY and CDR2 SVGAGI (reference sequence). The length of the CDR3 is 13 residues. Written as DNA, the CDR3 is TGTGCCAGCAGTTACCGGGCCACAGATACGCAGTATTTT. It yields the protein CASSYRATDTQYF.

The chain recombines TRBV19 with TRBJ2-5, with D perhaps matching TRBD2 (5 bases). This CDR3 has 12 amino acids. Germline V CDR1 and CDR2: LNHDA, SQIVND (reference sequence). The V gene lost 5 bases and the J gene lost 7 bases, with 11 bases spanning the gap. The CDR3 loop reads CASSSPRGTQYF. The CDR3 bases are TGTGCCAGTAGTTCCCCCCGGGGGACCCAGTACTTC.

The J gene is TRBJ2-3, the V gene TRBV5-6, with TRBD2 identical over 9 bases. The CDR3 extends over 14 amino acids. Germline CDR1 reads SGHDT; CDR2 reads YYEEEE. V shed 4 bases, J shed 3 bases, and the junction held 3 bases outside the gene matches. CDR3: CASSPRGGTDTQYF. The CDR3 DNA follows: TGTGCCAGCAGCCCGCGGGGGGGAACAGATACGCAGTATTTT.

This clone was recorded a few times. This chain links TRBV30 with TRBJ1-1, with 11 bases lining up with TRBD1. After removal of 8 bases from V and 3 bases from J, the junction contained 5 bases not matched to a gene. The CDR3 covers 13 residues. CDR1 and CDR2 from the germline V gene are GTSNPN and SVGIG (reference sequence). The CDR3 DNA reads as TGTGCCGGGGGACAGGGGGATCACACTGAAGCTTTCTTT. This sequence encodes CAGGQGDHTEAFF.

The rearrangement joins TRBV7-2 to TRBJ2-5, with 9 nucleotides matching TRBD1. CDR1 is SGHTA and CDR2 is FQGNSA in the germline V gene. The J segment lost 5 bases and the V segment lost 4 bases, leaving 8 bases of the junction unmatched. This CDR3 contains 15 residues. The CDR3 protein is CASSSPTGGRETQYF. CDR3 bases: TGTGCCAGCAGCTCTCCTACAGGGGGCCGGGAGACCCAGTACTTC. Drawing the rest from reference TRBV7-2 and TRBJ2-5, the complete variable domain is GAGVSQSPSNKVTEKGKDVELRCDPISGHTALYWYRQSLGQGLEFLIYFQGNSAPDKSGLPSDRFSAERTGGSVSTLTIQRTQQEDSAVYLCASSSPTGGRETQYFGPGTRLLVL.

The CDR3 coding sequence is TGTGCCAGCTCTAAGGACAGTAGCAATCAGCCCCAGCATTTT. Encoded protein: CASSKDSSNQPQHF. V is TRBV18 and J is TRBJ1-5, with TRBD1 as a possible D gene (6 bases). There are 14 residues in the CDR3. CDR1 is KGHSH, CDR2 LQKENI, per germline. The ends were cut back, 6 bases at V and 0 bases at J, with 9 bases in the middle.

The chain links TRBV11-1 to TRBJ2-1; a possible D gene is TRBD1 (8 bases). Trimming pared 5 bases from V and 4 bases from J, leaving 18 bases between. Germline V gene lookup returns CDR1 SGHAT and CDR2 FQDESV (reference sequence). The length of the CDR3 is 16 residues. As DNA, the CDR3 is TGTGCCAGCAGCCAGTCTACAGGGGGGGCTTACAATGAGCAGTTCTTC. Its protein product is CASSQSTGGAYNEQFF.